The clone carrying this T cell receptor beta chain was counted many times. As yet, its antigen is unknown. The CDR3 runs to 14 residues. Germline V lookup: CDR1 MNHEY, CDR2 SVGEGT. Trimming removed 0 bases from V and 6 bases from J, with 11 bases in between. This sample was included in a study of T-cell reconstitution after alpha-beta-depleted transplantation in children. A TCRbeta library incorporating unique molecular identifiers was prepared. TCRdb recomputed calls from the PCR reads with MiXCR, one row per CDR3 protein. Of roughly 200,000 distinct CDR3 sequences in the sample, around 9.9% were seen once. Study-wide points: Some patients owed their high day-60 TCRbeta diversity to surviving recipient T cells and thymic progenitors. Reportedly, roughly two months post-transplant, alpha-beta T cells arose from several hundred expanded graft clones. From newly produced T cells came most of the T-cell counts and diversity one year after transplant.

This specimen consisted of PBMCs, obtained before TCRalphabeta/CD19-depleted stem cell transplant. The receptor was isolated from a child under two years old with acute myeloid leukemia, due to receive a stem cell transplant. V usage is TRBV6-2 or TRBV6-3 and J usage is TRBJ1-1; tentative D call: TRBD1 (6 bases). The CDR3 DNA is TGTGCCAGCAGTTACTCGAGGGCAGGGGCTGAAGCTTTCTTT. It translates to CASSYSRAGAEAFF.